This TCR beta chain was profiled in a study of control samples from healthy donors and cancer patients (TCRdb year 2020). The CDR3 has 18 amino acids, counting the end cysteine and phenylalanine. Only CDR3 DNA is held: 54 bases, read in frame from base 1. After removal of 8 bases from V and 1 base from J, the junction retains 14 bases not matched to a gene. The germline V gene (reference sequence) sets CDR1 to LNHDA and CDR2 to SQIVND. Note on this clone: Its antigen has not been determined. Per-base quality was not reported, and no clone a single base away is much larger than it.

Libraries were made using the immunoSEQ multiplex PCR assay. This is the immuneACCESS table as TCRdb keeps it, with only in-frame sequences that have V and J called. A part of the clones is gone; compared with another copy, unresolved V genes explain less than half, and the rest is unexplained. In this sample the table shows about 160,000 clones, more than 85% of which occur a single time. Jointly, the top ten make up less than 6% of the sample. The TCR sequence derives from a man aged 18 to 30 in good health. The sequencing sample was made of blood. This receptor chain uses TRBV19 and TRBJ1-5, with TRBD1 matching 10 junction bases. The nucleotide sequence is given as TGTGCCAGTTTTAGCGGGACAGGGGAGGTTCGAAGCAATCAGCCCCAGCATTTT. Translated, this is CASFSGTGEVRSNQPQHF.